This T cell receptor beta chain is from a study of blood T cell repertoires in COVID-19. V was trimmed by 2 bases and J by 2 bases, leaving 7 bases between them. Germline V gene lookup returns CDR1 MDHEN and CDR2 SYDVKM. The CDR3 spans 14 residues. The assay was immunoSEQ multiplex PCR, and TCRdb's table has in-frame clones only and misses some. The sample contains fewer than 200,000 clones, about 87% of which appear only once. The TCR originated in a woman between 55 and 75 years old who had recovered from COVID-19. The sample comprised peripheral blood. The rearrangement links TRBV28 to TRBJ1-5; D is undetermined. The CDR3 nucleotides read TGTGCCAGCAGTTTAAAACACCGCAATCAGCCCCAGCATTTT. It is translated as CASSLKHRNQPQHF.